These 30 T cell receptor beta chains share one sample of origin, sequenced in a study of TIL therapy for anti-PD-1-resistant metastatic lung cancer (dated by TCRdb to about 2021). What the time point label conveys for this sample: pre-treatment sample, taken before nivolumab and TIL therapy. TCR beta CDR3 regions were amplified from genomic DNA with the immunoSEQ v3 hsTCRB kit using bias-controlled multiplex PCR. TCRdb provides this immuneACCESS table in a form limited to in-frame rearrangements. Some clones are lacking; in checked studies, under half of them reflect an unresolved V gene, and why the rest are absent is not known. For this sample there are about 52,000 clones; roughly 78% appear just once. The top ten clones comprise 4% to 5.5% of the sample. The starting material was blood, obtained at baseline. The source is a woman between 30 and 85 years old with non-small cell lung cancer.

This clone has only a few counts. The genes are TRBV11-2 and TRBJ2-7; D is unclear. Trimming pared 1 base from V and 3 bases from J, leaving 7 bases between. Germline lookup yields CDR1 SGHAT and CDR2 FQNNGV. The CDR3 is made up of 13 amino acids. The CDR3, as DNA: TGTGCCAGCAGCTTAGGGCCAAACTACGAGCAGTACTTC. It translates to CASSLGPNYEQYF. Full variable domain (missing parts from reference TRBV11-2 and TRBJ2-7): EAGVAQSPRYKIIEKRQSVAFWCNPISGHATLYWYQQILGQGPKLLIQFQNNGVVDDSQLPKDRFSAERLKGVDSTLKIQPAKLEDSAVYLCASSLGPNYEQYFGPGTRLTVT.

This clone has more than one count but fewer than ten. V and J are TRBV27 and TRBJ1-5; 8 positions match TRBD1. J lost 0 bases, V lost 5 bases, and 12 bases had no gene match. CDR1 MNHEY and CDR2 SMNVEV come from the germline V gene (reference sequence). The CDR3 length is 18 residues. The CDR3 loop reads CASSPQGDRRYSNQPQHF. As DNA, the CDR3 is TGTGCCAGCAGTCCCCAGGGGGACAGGAGATATAGCAATCAGCCCCAGCATTTT.

V usage is TRBV5-1 and J usage is TRBJ1-2, with a tentative D call TRBD1 (6 bases). Trimming cost V 0 bases and J 7 bases, with 13 bases left between them. This CDR3 is built from 14 residues. Germline loops: CDR1 SGHRS, CDR2 YFSETQ. The CDR3 DNA follows: TGCGCCAGCAGCTTGGTTTCGGGGGGCGCTGGCTACACCTTC. Amino acid sequence: CASSLVSGGAGYTF.

This clone was seen a few times. The J gene is TRBJ1-1, the V gene TRBV10-3; no definite D call. The CDR3 consists of 17 residues. Germline V lookup: CDR1 ENHRY, CDR2 SYGVKD. Trimming left V 0 bases short and J 0 bases short, with 14 bases between. The CDR3 region is CAISESQTGSMNTEAFF. The CDR3 DNA sequence: TGTGCCATCAGTGAGTCCCAGACTGGAAGTATGAACACTGAAGCTTTCTTT.

J is TRBJ2-3 and V is TRBV2; 12 positions agree with TRBD2. CDR3 length: 15 residues. Germline-derived CDR1 and CDR2 are SNHLY and FYNNEI. With 6 bases clipped from V and 8 bases from J, the junction kept 9 bases outside the gene matches. In nucleotides, the CDR3 is TGTGCCAGCAGGCCACTGACTAGCGGGAGTGGTACGCAGTATTTT. This encodes CASRPLTSGSGTQYF.

The CDR3 here is CASSPVPGQYYEQYF. CDR3 nucleotide sequence: TGTGCCAGCAGCCCGGTTCCGGGACAGTACTACGAGCAGTACTTC. The chain carries TRBV14 and TRBJ2-7; 7 positions agree with TRBD1. The CDR3 is made up of 15 amino acids. Germline CDR1 and CDR2: SGHDN and FVKESK. The junction had 9 bases not matched to a gene; V was cut back by 4 bases and J by 3 bases.

This clone turned up a few times. The V and J genes are TRBV11-2 and TRBJ1-2; D is ambiguous. Trimming left V 2 bases short and J 2 bases short, with 9 bases between. This CDR3 is built from 14 residues. The germline CDR1 and CDR2 sequences are SGHAT and FQNNGV. For the CDR3, the DNA is TGTGCCAGCAGCTTATACAGTTCCAACTATGGCTACACCTTC. It encodes CASSLYSSNYGYTF. The full variable domain, rest sourced from reference TRBV11-2 and TRBJ1-2, is EAGVAQSPRYKIIEKRQSVAFWCNPISGHATLYWYQQILGQGPKLLIQFQNNGVVDDSQLPKDRFSAERLKGVDSTLKIQPAKLEDSAVYLCASSLYSSNYGYTFGSGTRLTVV.

V and J are TRBV28 and TRBJ2-7; 12 bases are shared with TRBD1. CDR3 length: 15 residues. Per germline, CDR1 MDHEN and CDR2 SYDVKM. The J segment lost 3 bases and the V segment lost 6 bases, leaving 6 bases of the junction unmatched. CDR3 sequence: CASRLGTGGVYEQYF. Written as DNA, the CDR3 is TGTGCCAGCAGACTGGGGACAGGGGGCGTCTACGAGCAGTACTTC.

This clone showed up just once. The V gene is TRBV27, the J gene TRBJ2-7; no clear D. This CDR3 is built from 12 residues. The germline gives CDR1 MNHEY, CDR2 SMNVEV (reference sequence). Deletions cut 7 bases from V and 6 bases from J, with 13 bases between. CDR3 protein: CASKDIYGEQYF. The CDR3 DNA sequence: TGTGCCAGCAAAGATATCTACGGCGAGCAGTACTTC.

This clone was seen a few times. The V gene is TRBV21-1, the J gene TRBJ2-2; the D segment call TRBD2 is taken from the table without a DNA check. TRBV21-1 is marked as a pseudogene. CDR3 length: 15 amino acids. CDR3: CASSKKRGNTGELFF. The CDR3, as DNA: TGTGCCAGCAGCAAAAAACGGGGTAACACCGGGGAGCTGTTTTTT.

The V and J genes are TRBV4-1 and TRBJ2-3; D may be TRBD2 (6 bases). V was clipped by 2 bases and J by 4 bases, with 16 bases between them. The CDR3 runs 16 residues. The germline V gene encodes CDR1 MGHRA and CDR2 YSYEKL. CDR3 in DNA: TGCGCCAGCAGCCAACCGACCCGGGGGAAGTCAGATACGCAGTATTTT. Its protein is CASSQPTRGKSDTQYF.

This clone has just a few counts. This rearrangement joins TRBV9 to TRBJ1-4, with no clear D. The germline V gene has CDR1 SGDLS and CDR2 YYNGEE. This CDR3 is built from 15 residues. Trimming removed 1 base at V and 5 bases at J, with 12 bases between. The CDR3 loop is CASSVMSTSNEKLFF. The CDR3, as DNA: TGTGCCAGCAGCGTAATGTCGACAAGCAATGAAAAACTGTTTTTT.

The chain links TRBV2 to TRBJ2-5; a possible D gene is TRBD2 (5 bases). CDR1 and CDR2 from the germline V gene are SNHLY and FYNNEI. The CDR3 runs 13 residues. V lost 10 bases and J lost 1, with 13 bases in between. CDR3 in DNA: TGTGCCATCCCCGGGGAGAGCCAAGAGACCCAGTACTTC. Translating gives CAIPGESQETQYF.

The gene calls are TRBV6-5 and TRBJ2-5; D is perhaps TRBD2 (5 bases). V lost 4 bases and J 2 bases, leaving 11 bases between the germline ends. Germline CDR1 and CDR2: MNHEY and SVGAGI. This CDR3 region has 14 residues. The CDR3 nucleotides read TGTGCCAGCAGTTTGGACTGGGCTCAAGAGACCCAGTACTTC. Amino acid sequence: CASSLDWAQETQYF.

This clone was counted between two and nine times. This chain uses TRBV7-9 with TRBJ1-2, with unresolved D. Germline values: CDR1 SEHNR, CDR2 FQNEAQ (reference sequence). This CDR3 region has 15 residues. The V end lost 1 base, the J end lost 5 bases, and 14 bases lay between the germline ends. The chain's CDR3 is CASSLVTGEGYGYTF. The CDR3 DNA sequence: TGTGCCAGCAGCTTAGTGACGGGAGAAGGGTATGGCTACACCTTC.

The chain combines TRBV19 with TRBJ1-2, with D uncertain. The V end lost 5 bases, the J end lost 7 bases, and 23 bases lay between the germline ends. CDR3 length: 16 residues. Germline CDR1 LNHDA, CDR2 SQIVND (reference sequence). The chain's CDR3 is CASSFLGLDGLRGYTF. In nucleotides, the CDR3 is TGTGCCAGTAGTTTTTTAGGGCTAGACGGTCTACGTGGCTACACCTTC.

This clone showed up just once. The chain has TRBV19 and TRBJ1-1; TRBD1 aligns across 8 bases. V shed 7 bases and J 6 bases; nucleotides not matched to a gene: 13. The CDR3 is 15 residues long. CDR1 LNHDA and CDR2 SQIVND come from the germline V gene (reference sequence). This CDR3 reads CASKTGERLGAEAFF. The CDR3 DNA reads as TGTGCCAGTAAGACAGGGGAACGATTGGGAGCTGAAGCTTTCTTT.

This clone was seen a few times. V gene TRBV7-8 combines with J gene TRBJ2-7; possibly TRBD1 for D (6 bases). The V gene lost 5 bases and the J gene lost 0 bases, with 20 bases spanning the gap. From germline, CDR1 is SGHVS and CDR2 FQNEAQ. The CDR3 is 17 residues long. Here the CDR3 reads CASSPRLRQALSYEQYF. The CDR3 DNA sequence: TGTGCCAGCAGCCCCCGACTACGACAGGCCCTCTCCTACGAGCAGTACTTC.

The chain uses TRBV5-1 and TRBJ2-3; D may be TRBD1 or TRBD2 (5 bases each). Germline CDR1 SGHRS, CDR2 YFSETQ. With 4 bases removed from V and 5 bases from J, the gap between germline ends came to 14 bases. The CDR3 is 14 residues long. The CDR3 loop is CASSLGTLGDTQYF. CDR3 DNA: TGCGCCAGCAGCCTAGGGACCTTGGGAGATACGCAGTATTTT.

V gene TRBV2 combines with J gene TRBJ2-3; no reliable D call. CDR1 is SNHLY, CDR2 FYNNEI, per germline. This CDR3 has 14 amino acids. V was shortened by 4 bases and J by 5 bases, with 13 bases between the two germline ends. CDR3 region: CASSARDLVDTQYF. CDR3 sequence (DNA): TGTGCCAGCAGTGCGCGCGACTTGGTAGATACGCAGTATTTT.

The chain couples TRBV19 to TRBJ1-3, with no clear D. The CDR3 sequence is 14 residues long. Trimming left V 5 bases short and J 1 base short, with 9 bases between. Germline CDR1 is LNHDA and CDR2 is SQIVND (reference sequence). Here the CDR3 reads CASSDAGSGNTIYF. The CDR3 DNA reads as TGTGCCAGTAGTGATGCTGGATCTGGAAACACCATATATTTT.

The rearrangement uses TRBV19 and TRBJ1-6; no definite D call. This CDR3 has 16 residues. Germline V gene data show CDR1 as LNHDA and CDR2 as SQIVND (reference sequence). The germline V and J ends were trimmed by 5 bases and 0 bases, with 11 bases remaining between them. This CDR3 reads CASSQRLSSYNSPLHF. The CDR3 region has the DNA TGTGCCAGTAGTCAACGGCTAAGCTCCTATAATTCACCCCTCCACTTT.

This clone was detected a few times. V gene TRBV19 combines with J gene TRBJ2-5; weak D call: TRBD1 (7 bases). Trimming took off 5 bases at V and 4 bases at J, with 17 bases between the two ends. CDR1 and CDR2 (germline): LNHDA, SQIVND (reference sequence). The CDR3 spans 15 residues. The CDR3 region is CASSVTGDSRETQYF. The CDR3 nucleotides read TGTGCCAGTAGTGTTACAGGGGACTCAAGAGAGACCCAGTACTTC.

The chain combines TRBV7-3 with TRBJ2-1; tentative D call: TRBD2 (5 bases). The CDR3 loop spans 14 amino acids. CDR1 is SGHTA, CDR2 FQGTGA, per germline. Trimming left V 8 bases short and J 2 bases short, with 13 bases between. This CDR3 reads CASATGITYNEQFF. For the CDR3, the DNA is TGTGCCAGCGCTACCGGGATCACCTACAATGAGCAGTTCTTC. The variable domain in full, completed from reference TRBV7-3 and TRBJ2-1, reads GAGVSQTPSNKVTEKGKYVELRCDPISGHTALYWYRQSLGQGPEFLIYFQGTGAADDSGLPNDRFFAVRPEGSVSTLKIQRTERGDSAVYLCASATGITYNEQFFGPGTRLTVL.

The CDR3 region is CASSLVTDQETQYF. DNA of the CDR3: TGCGCCAGCAGCTTGGTCACGGACCAAGAGACCCAGTACTTC. The rearrangement joins TRBV5-1 to TRBJ2-5; D unclear. The germline gives CDR1 SGHRS, CDR2 YFSETQ. Deletions cut 0 bases from V and 0 bases from J, with 6 bases between. The CDR3 runs to 14 residues.

The chain recombines TRBV7-8 with TRBJ1-5, with D tentatively TRBD1 (5 bases). Germline V gene data show CDR1 as SGHVS and CDR2 as FQNEAQ. V was pared by 2 bases and J by 4 bases, with 15 bases between. The CDR3 is 16 residues long. CDR3 nucleotides: TGTGCCAGCAGCTTATTAACGGGGGATGGGAATCAGCCCCAGCATTTT. Amino acid sequence: CASSLLTGDGNQPQHF.

The chain recombines TRBV27 with TRBJ2-3; D is perhaps TRBD1 (6 bases). CDR1 and CDR2 (germline): MNHEY, SMNVEV (reference sequence). Trimming removed 2 bases at V and 3 bases at J, with 15 bases between. The CDR3 runs 16 residues. The CDR3 region is CASSLPGELRTDTQYF. The CDR3 region has the DNA TGTGCCAGCAGTTTACCAGGGGAATTGAGGACAGATACGCAGTATTTT.

The rearrangement uses TRBV11-2 and TRBJ1-2, with D maybe TRBD1 (5 bases). CDR3 length: 15 residues. Looked up from germline, CDR1 is SGHAT and CDR2 is FQNNGV. V shed 1 base and J shed 4 bases, with 13 bases lying between them. CDR3 sequence (DNA): TGTGCCAGCAGCTTAGGCGGGCAGGGTACCTATGGCTACACCTTC. This codes for CASSLGGQGTYGYTF.

The rearrangement uses TRBV9 and TRBJ1-3; D not resolved. This CDR3 is built from 14 residues. CDR1 SGDLS and CDR2 YYNGEE come from the germline V gene. Trimming stripped 0 bases from V and 0 bases from J, with 4 bases between. The CDR3 coding sequence is TGTGCCAGCAGCGTAGGAGACTCTGGAAACACCATATATTTT. Translated: CASSVGDSGNTIYF.

The chain is built from TRBV13 and TRBJ2-7, with D perhaps matching TRBD2 (5 bases). V was pared by 5 bases and J by 4 bases, with 30 bases between. Germline CDR1 and CDR2: PRHDT and FYEKMQ (reference sequence). The CDR3 has 19 residues. CDR3 in amino acids: CASSATGGAVGPIPYEQYF. CDR3 DNA sequence: TGTGCCAGCAGCGCGACTGGAGGAGCTGTGGGCCCCATACCTTACGAGCAGTACTTC.